The 13 T cell receptor beta chains below come from one sample, sequenced in a study of CXCR3-negative and CXCR3-positive naive CD8 T cells. Study-wide results and limits: CXCR3-positive naive cells carried more hydrophobic TRB CDR3s than CXCR3-negative naive cells did.

No antigen is known for these receptors. The libraries of TRB cDNA were prepared using 5' RACE with UMI labels. TCRdb reprocessed the 5' RACE reads and stores each CDR3 protein as one record, lacking DNA. This sample contains roughly 55,000 distinct CDR3 sequences. Sequenced: naive CXCR3+ CD8+ T cells from blood. As for subset: CD45RO-CCR7+CD27+CD95- naive CD8+ T cells expressing CXCR3 (TNR3+). Receptors originate from a human donor in good health. Some clones in this sample may be carry-over from other donors' samples.

V usage is TRBV27 and J usage is TRBJ2-7; TCRdb names TRBD2, which stays unverified in the absence of DNA. The germline V gene has CDR1 MNHEY and CDR2 SMNVEV (reference sequence). The CDR3 runs to 15 residues. This CDR3 reads CASSSRLAGYYEQYF.

The chain couples TRBV9 to TRBJ1-6; TCRdb lists TRBD1, though no DNA is available to test this call. The CDR3 has 16 amino acids. Germline assignment: CDR1 SGDLS and CDR2 YYNGEE. The CDR3 loop reads CASSTTPRGPNSPLHF.

The chain joins TRBV7-6 to TRBJ2-7; checking the TCRdb D call of TRBD2 is not possible without DNA. The CDR3 runs to 15 residues. The germline gives CDR1 SGHVS, CDR2 FNYEAQ. This CDR3 is CASSLRRGLADEQYF.

This sequence joins TRBV7-9 and TRBJ2-5. Per the germline V gene, CDR1 is SEHNR and CDR2 is FQNEAQ (reference sequence). This CDR3 comprises 14 residues. The CDR3 sequence: CASSLVVGQETQYF.

J is TRBJ2-7 and V is TRBV7-9. Germline CDR1 reads SEHNR; CDR2 reads FQNEAQ (reference sequence). This CDR3 comprises 14 residues. The CDR3 reads CASSSRDIAYEQYF.

The gene calls are TRBV7-9 and TRBJ2-7; with no DNA, the TCRdb D assignment of TRBD1 cannot be verified. This CDR3 comprises 14 residues. Germline CDR1 is SEHNR and CDR2 is FQNEAQ (reference sequence). The chain's CDR3 is CASSADREGGEQYF.

The genes are TRBV7-9 and TRBJ1-6; there is no DNA to check the TCRdb D call of TRBD1. The CDR3 is 16 amino acids. Germline V lookup: CDR1 SEHNR, CDR2 FQNEAQ (reference sequence). CDR3 amino acids: CASRPQGADYNSPLHF.

The chain recombines TRBV21-1 with TRBJ1-5; TCRdb picks TRBD1, but there is no DNA to check that call. TRBV21-1 is marked as a pseudogene. The CDR3 loop spans 16 amino acids. This CDR3 reads CANSSWTANSNQPQHF.

The CDR3 loop is CASSFNPGLAGGQGSYEQYF. The chain combines TRBV7-2 with TRBJ2-7; the TRBD2 assignment by TCRdb is unverifiable without DNA. This CDR3 has 20 residues. Germline V lookup: CDR1 SGHTA, CDR2 FQGNSA.

J is TRBJ2-1 and V is TRBV27; the D call from TCRdb, TRBD1, cannot be confirmed without DNA. The CDR3 sequence is 17 residues long. Germline V gene lookup returns CDR1 MNHEY and CDR2 SMNVEV (reference sequence). CDR3 amino acids: CASSVPAMGKDYNEQFF.

The V gene is TRBV12-3 or TRBV12-4, the J gene TRBJ2-7; there is no DNA to check the TCRdb D call of TRBD2. CDR3 length equals 12 residues. CDR3 sequence reads: CASSLQSYEQYF.

The gene calls are TRBV29-1 and TRBJ1-2; TCRdb returns TRBD1, unconfirmable since there is no DNA. The CDR3 has 12 residues. Germline-derived CDR1 and CDR2 are SQVTM and ANQGSEA. CDR3 residues: CSAPADRGGYTF.

The chain employs TRBV6-5 and TRBJ1-5. This CDR3 has 13 residues. Germline V gives CDR1 MNHEY, CDR2 SVGAGI. This CDR3 is CASSALGNQPQHF.